The rows below give T cell receptor beta chains drawn from one sample of a study of shared clonotypes between healthy human individuals. The data were produced by immunoSEQ multiplex PCR, yet TCRdb's version contains in-frame clones alone and is incomplete. The repertoire holds 2 million to 2.5 million clones, with approximately 96% as singletons. Sequenced material: naive CD4+ T cells sorted from blood. These receptors originate from a young man in good health. The CDR3 runs from the conserved cysteine through the conserved F or W. The D gene is left open where the match is weak. Expanded clones get a size class; other rows say once, few or many, or leave the size out.

TRBV11-2	-	TRBJ1-2	TRBD1	CASSLAGQGSNYGYTF	TGTGCCAGCAGCTTAGCAGGACAGGGTTCAAACTATGGCTACACCTTC
TRBV11-2	once	TRBJ2-1	-	CASSSPANEQFF	TGTGCCAGCAGCTCCCCCGCCAATGAGCAGTTCTTC
TRBV5-8	-	TRBJ1-2	-	CASSLQLLNGYTF	TGTGCCAGCAGCCTACAGCTCTTAAATGGCTACACCTTC
TRBV9	once	TRBJ2-1	-	CASSQTSHTYNEQFF	TGTGCCAGCAGCCAAACAAGCCACACCTACAATGAGCAGTTCTTC
TRBV6-4	-	TRBJ1-5	-	CAAMGRFYSNQPQHF	TGTGCCGCAATGGGGAGGTTCTATAGCAATCAGCCCCAGCATTTT
TRBV6-5	-	TRBJ1-4	TRBD1	CASSYGQGASEKLFF	TGTGCCAGCAGTTACGGGCAGGGGGCAAGTGAAAAACTGTTTTTT
TRBV6-1	-	TRBJ2-5	-	CASSEDTLILQETQYF	TGTGCCAGCAGTGAAGACACTTTGATCCTCCAAGAGACCCAGTACTTC
TRBV10-1	-	TRBJ1-1	-	CASKGGNTEAFF	TGCGCCAGCAAGGGTGGGAACACTGAAGCTTTCTTT
TRBV4-1	-	TRBJ1-1	-	CASSLTGNTEAFF	TGCGCCAGCAGCTTAACAGGGAACACTGAAGCTTTCTTT
TRBV2	few	TRBJ1-6	-	CASSWGPAGSPLHF	TGTGCCAGCAGCTGGGGACCAGCGGGTTCCCCCCTCCACTTT
TRBV6-1	-	TRBJ1-2	-	CASRPGRANYGYTF	TGTGCCAGCAGACCCGGCAGGGCAAACTATGGCTACACCTTC
TRBV5-1	-	TRBJ2-5	TRBD1	CASSPGQIQETQYF	TGCGCCAGCAGCCCGGGACAGATTCAAGAGACCCAGTACTTC
TRBV5-1	-	TRBJ2-1	TRBD2	CASSISGGLRIDEQFF	TGCGCCAGCAGCATAAGCGGGGGGCTTCGTATCGATGAGCAGTTCTTC
TRBV18	-	TRBJ1-4	TRBD1	CASSRQGSTIATTNEKLFF	TGTGCCAGCTCAAGACAGGGATCAACTATCGCTACAACTAATGAAAAACTGTTTTTT
TRBV30	-	TRBJ2-3	-	CAWSLPPGTDTQYF	TGTGCCTGGAGTCTACCCCCTGGCACAGATACGCAGTATTTT
TRBV5-8	-	TRBJ1-6	-	CASRGHSYNSPLHF	TGTGCCAGCCGCGGACACTCCTATAATTCACCCCTCCACTTT
TRBV10-3	-	TRBJ1-3	-	CAITLDTRTGNTIYF	TGTGCCATCACCCTGGACACACGCACTGGAAACACCATATATTTT
TRBV12-5	-	TRBJ2-7	-	CASGRNEQYF	TGTGCTAGTGGTAGAAACGAGCAGTACTTC
TRBV4-3	once	TRBJ2-7	TRBD2	CASSQEPSGKYEQYF	TGCGCCAGCAGCCAAGAGCCTAGCGGGAAGTACGAGCAGTACTTC
TRBV7-9	-	TRBJ1-1	-	CASSPTPGGLGTEAFF	TGTGCCAGCAGCCCGACCCCGGGGGGCCTGGGCACTGAAGCTTTCTTT
TRBV11-2	once	TRBJ2-7	TRBD1	CASSPGTGDYEQYF	TGTGCCAGCAGCCCAGGGACAGGGGACTACGAGCAGTACTTC
TRBV6-1	-	TRBJ1-3	-	CASSVIGGNTIYF	TGTGCCAGCAGTGTGATAGGAGGAAACACCATATATTTT
TRBV4-3	-	TRBJ2-3	TRBD1	CASSQGWTGTGDTQYF	TGCGCCAGCAGCCAAGGCTGGACAGGGACTGGAGATACGCAGTATTTT
TRBV18	-	TRBJ2-5	TRBD2	CASSPGLAEETQYF	TGTGCCAGCTCACCGGGACTAGCCGAAGAGACCCAGTACTTC
TRBV30	once	TRBJ2-7	TRBD1	CACGTGSSYEQYF	TGTGCCTGTGGGACAGGGTCTTCCTACGAGCAGTACTTC
TRBV15	once	TRBJ1-2	-	CATSRIGLGGLVGGYTF	TGTGCCACCAGCAGGATAGGGTTGGGGGGACTCGTGGGTGGCTACACCTTC
TRBV25-1	-	TRBJ2-5	-	CASSLGETQYF	TGTGCCAGCTCCTTGGGGGAGACCCAGTACTTC